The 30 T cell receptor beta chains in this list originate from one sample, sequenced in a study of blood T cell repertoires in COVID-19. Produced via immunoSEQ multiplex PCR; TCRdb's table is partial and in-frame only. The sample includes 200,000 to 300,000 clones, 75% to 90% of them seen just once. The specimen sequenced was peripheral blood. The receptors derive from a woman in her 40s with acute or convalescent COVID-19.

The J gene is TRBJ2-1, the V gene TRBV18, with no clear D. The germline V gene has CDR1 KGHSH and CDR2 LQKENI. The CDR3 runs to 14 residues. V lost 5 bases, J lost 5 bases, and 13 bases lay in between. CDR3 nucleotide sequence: TGTGCCAGCTCAGGCGGTGGAGTCCACAATGAGCAGTTCTTC. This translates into CASSGGGVHNEQFF.

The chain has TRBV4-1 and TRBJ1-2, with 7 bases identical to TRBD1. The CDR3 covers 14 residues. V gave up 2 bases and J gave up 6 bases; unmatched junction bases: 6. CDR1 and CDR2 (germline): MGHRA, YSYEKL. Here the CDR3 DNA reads TGCGCCAGCAGCCAACAAACAGGGGCCCATGGCTACACCTTC. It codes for CASSQQTGAHGYTF.

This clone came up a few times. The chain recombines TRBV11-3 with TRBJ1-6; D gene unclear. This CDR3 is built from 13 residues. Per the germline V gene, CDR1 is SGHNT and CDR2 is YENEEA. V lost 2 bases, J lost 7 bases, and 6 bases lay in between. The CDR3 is CASSLYQNSPLHF. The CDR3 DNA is TGTGCCAGCAGCTTATACCAGAATTCACCCCTCCACTTT.

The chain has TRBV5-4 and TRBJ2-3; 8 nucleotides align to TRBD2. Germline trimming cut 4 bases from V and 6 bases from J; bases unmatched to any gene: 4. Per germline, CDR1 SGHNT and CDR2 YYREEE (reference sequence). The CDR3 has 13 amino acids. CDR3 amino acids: CASSTPGGDTQYF. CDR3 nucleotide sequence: TGTGCCAGCAGCACCCCGGGGGGGGATACGCAGTATTTT. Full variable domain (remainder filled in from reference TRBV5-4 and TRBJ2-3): ETGVTQSPTHLIKTRGQQVTLRCSSQSGHNTVSWYQQALGQGPQFIFQYYREEENGRGNFPPRFSGLQFPNYSSELNVNALELDDSALYLCASSTPGGDTQYFGPGTRLTVL.

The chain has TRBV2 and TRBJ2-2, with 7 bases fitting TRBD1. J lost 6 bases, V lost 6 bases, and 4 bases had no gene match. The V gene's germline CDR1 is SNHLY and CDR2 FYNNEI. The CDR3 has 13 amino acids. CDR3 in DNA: TGTGCCAGCAGGGTCCAGGGGGCCGGGGAGCTGTTTTTT. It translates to CASRVQGAGELFF.

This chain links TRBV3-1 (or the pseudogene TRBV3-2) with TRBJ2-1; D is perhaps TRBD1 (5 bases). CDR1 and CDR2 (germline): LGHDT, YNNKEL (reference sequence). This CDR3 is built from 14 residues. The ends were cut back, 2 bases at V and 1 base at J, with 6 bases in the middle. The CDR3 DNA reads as TGTGCCAGCAGCCAATCAGGGTCCTACAATGAGCAGTTCTTC. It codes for CASSQSGSYNEQFF.

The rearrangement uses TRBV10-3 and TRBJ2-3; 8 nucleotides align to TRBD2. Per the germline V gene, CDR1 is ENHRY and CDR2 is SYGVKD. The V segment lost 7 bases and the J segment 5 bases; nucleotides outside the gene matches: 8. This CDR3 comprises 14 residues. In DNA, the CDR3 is TGTGCCATCACCCGGGGGGGGGCCGAAGATACGCAGTATTTT. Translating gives CAITRGGAEDTQYF.

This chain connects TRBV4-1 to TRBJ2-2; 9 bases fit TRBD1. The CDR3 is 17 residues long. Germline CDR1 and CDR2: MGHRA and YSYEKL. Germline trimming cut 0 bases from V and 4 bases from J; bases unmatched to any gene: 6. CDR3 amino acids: CASSQDRSGQGTGELFF. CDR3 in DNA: TGCGCCAGCAGCCAAGACCGGTCGGGACAGGGCACCGGGGAGCTGTTTTTT.

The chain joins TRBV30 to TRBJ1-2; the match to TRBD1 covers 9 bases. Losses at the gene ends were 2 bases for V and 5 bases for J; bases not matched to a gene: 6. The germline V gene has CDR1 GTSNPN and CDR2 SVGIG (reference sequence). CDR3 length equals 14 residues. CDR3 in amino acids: CAWSPQGAGYGYTF. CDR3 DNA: TGTGCCTGGAGTCCACAGGGGGCAGGTTATGGCTACACCTTC.

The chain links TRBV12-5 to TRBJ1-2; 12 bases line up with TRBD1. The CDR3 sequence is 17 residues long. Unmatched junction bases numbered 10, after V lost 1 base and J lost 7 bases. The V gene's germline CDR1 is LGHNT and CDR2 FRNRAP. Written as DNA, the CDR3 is TGTGCTAGTGGTTTGGGACCTCCGGGACAGGGGGCGTCTGGCTACACCTTC. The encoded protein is CASGLGPPGQGASGYTF.

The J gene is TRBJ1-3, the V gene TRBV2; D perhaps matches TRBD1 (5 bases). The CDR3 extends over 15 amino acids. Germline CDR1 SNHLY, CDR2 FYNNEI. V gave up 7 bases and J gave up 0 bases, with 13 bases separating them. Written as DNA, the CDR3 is TGTGCCAGCAATCCCGGAGGGGACTCTGGAAACACCATATATTTT. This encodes CASNPGGDSGNTIYF.

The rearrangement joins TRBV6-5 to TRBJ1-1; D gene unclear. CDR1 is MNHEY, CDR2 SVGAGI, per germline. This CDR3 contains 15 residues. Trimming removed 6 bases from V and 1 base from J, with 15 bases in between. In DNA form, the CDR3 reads TGTGCCAGCAGCCGCCATCTCGGTGAGAACACTGAAGCTTTCTTT. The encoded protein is CASSRHLGENTEAFF.

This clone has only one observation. The CDR3 loop reads CASSSETVLTEAFF. The CDR3 DNA sequence: TGTGCCAGCAGCTCAGAGACAGTACTCACTGAAGCTTTCTTT. The rearrangement uses TRBV7-2 and TRBJ1-1, with D perhaps TRBD1 (5 bases). The germline CDR1 and CDR2 sequences are SGHTA and FQGNSA. V lost 4 bases and J lost 4, with 13 bases in between. This CDR3 is built from 14 residues.

The CDR3 DNA reads as TGTGCCAGCTGCCCCGGGACAGCGAACACTGAAGCTTTCTTT. This sequence encodes CASCPGTANTEAFF. The genes are TRBV18 and TRBJ1-1; TRBD1 matches 7 bases. Trimming removed 7 bases from V and 1 base from J; junction bases left unmatched: 6. The germline V gene has CDR1 KGHSH and CDR2 LQKENI. This CDR3 has 14 residues.

The CDR3 DNA sequence: TGTGCCAGCTCACCACCGTCCGGGAATAGCAATCAGCCCCAGCATTTT. This translates into CASSPPSGNSNQPQHF. V and J are TRBV18 and TRBJ1-5, with D unresolved. CDR1 KGHSH and CDR2 LQKENI come from the germline V gene. The V end was cut by 0 bases, the J end by 0 bases, with 9 bases between. This CDR3 has 16 amino acids.

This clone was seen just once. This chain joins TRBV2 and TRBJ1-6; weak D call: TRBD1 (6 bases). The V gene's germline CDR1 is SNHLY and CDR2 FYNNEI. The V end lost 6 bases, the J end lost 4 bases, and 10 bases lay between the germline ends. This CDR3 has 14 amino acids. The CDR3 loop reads CASSRTAYNSPLHF. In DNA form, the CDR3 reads TGTGCCAGCAGCCGGACAGCTTATAATTCACCCCTCCACTTT.

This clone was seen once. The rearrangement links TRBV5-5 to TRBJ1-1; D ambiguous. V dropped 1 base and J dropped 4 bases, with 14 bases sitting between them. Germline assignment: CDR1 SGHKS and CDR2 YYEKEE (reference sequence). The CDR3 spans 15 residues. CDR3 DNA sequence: TGTGCCAGCAGCTTGAGTTTGGCCGGGAGCACTGAAGCTTTCTTT. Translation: CASSLSLAGSTEAFF.

DNA for the CDR3: TGTGCCAGCAGCTCGTACAGCGGTTCAGGGGGCGGAGAGACCCAGTACTTC. This gives the protein CASSSYSGSGGGETQYF. The rearrangement uses TRBV5-4 and TRBJ2-5; the match to TRBD1 covers 8 bases. The germline V gene has CDR1 SGHNT and CDR2 YYREEE (reference sequence). V shed 3 bases and J 4 bases; nucleotides not matched to a gene: 14. This CDR3 spans 17 amino acids.

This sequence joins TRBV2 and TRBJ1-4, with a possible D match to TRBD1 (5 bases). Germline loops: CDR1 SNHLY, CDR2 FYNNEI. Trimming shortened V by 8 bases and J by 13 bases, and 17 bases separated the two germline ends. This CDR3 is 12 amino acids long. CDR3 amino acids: CASGAGPGGLFF. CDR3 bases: TGTGCCAGCGGGGCGGGACCTGGAGGACTGTTTTTT.

CDR3: CASSPLGQRNQPQHF. The DNA for the CDR3 is TGTGCCAGCTCACCACTGGGACAGAGGAATCAGCCCCAGCATTTT. The J gene is TRBJ1-5, the V gene TRBV18; TRBD1 matches at 7 bases. Per germline, CDR1 KGHSH and CDR2 LQKENI. With V trimmed by 1 base and J by 4 bases, 4 bases remained unmatched. This CDR3 comprises 15 residues.

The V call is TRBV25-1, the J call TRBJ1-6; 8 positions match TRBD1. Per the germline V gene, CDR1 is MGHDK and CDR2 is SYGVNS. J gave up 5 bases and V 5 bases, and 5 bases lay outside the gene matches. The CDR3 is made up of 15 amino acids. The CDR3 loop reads CASSRRTGNNSPLHF. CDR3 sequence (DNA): TGTGCCAGCAGTCGAAGGACAGGGAATAATTCACCCCTCCACTTT. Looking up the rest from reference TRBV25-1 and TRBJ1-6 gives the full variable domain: EADIYQTPRYLVIGTGKKITLECSQTMGHDKMYWYQQDPGMELHLIHYSYGVNSTEKGDLSSESTVSRIRTEHFPLTLESARPSHTSQYLCASSRRTGNNSPLHFGNGTRLTVT.

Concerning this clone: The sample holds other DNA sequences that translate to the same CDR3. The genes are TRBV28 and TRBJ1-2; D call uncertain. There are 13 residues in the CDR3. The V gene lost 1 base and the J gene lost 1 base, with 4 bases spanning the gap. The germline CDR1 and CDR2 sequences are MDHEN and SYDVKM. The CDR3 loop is CASSLSSNYGYTF. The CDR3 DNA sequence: TGTGCCAGCAGTTTATCCAGTAACTATGGCTACACCTTC.

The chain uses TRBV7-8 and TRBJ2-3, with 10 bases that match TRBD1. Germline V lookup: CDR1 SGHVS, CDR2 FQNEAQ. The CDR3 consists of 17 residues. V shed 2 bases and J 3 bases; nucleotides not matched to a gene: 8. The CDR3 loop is CASSLRTDRGRTDTQYF. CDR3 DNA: TGTGCCAGCAGCTTACGTACCGACAGGGGGCGGACAGATACGCAGTATTTT.

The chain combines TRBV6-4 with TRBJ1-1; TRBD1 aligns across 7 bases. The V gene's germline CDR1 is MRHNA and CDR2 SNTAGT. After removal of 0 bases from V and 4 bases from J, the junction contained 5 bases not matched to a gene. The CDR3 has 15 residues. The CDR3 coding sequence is TGTGCCAGCAGTGACTCGTCAGGGGGTAGCACTGAAGCTTTCTTT. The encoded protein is CASSDSSGGSTEAFF.

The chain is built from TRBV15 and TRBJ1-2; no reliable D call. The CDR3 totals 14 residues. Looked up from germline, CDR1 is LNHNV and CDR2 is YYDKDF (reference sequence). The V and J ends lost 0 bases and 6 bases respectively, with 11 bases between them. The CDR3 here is CATSRDGLGDGYTF. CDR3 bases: TGTGCCACCAGCAGAGATGGGCTCGGGGATGGCTACACCTTC.

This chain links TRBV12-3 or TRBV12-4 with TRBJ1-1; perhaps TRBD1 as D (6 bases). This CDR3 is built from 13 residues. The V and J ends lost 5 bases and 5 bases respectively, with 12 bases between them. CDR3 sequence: CASSRGRGTEAFF. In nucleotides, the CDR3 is TGTGCCAGCAGTCGAGGGAGGGGGACTGAAGCTTTCTTT.

The CDR3 DNA is TGTGCCAGCAGCTGGGACAGGACAAACTATGGCTACACCTTC. Protein: CASSWDRTNYGYTF. The chain employs TRBV5-4 and TRBJ1-2; the match to TRBD1 covers 8 bases. Germline V CDR1 and CDR2: SGHNT, YYREEE (reference sequence). The length of the CDR3 is 14 residues. V lost 3 bases and J lost 2; bases outside the gene matches: 3. The full variable domain, rest sourced from reference TRBV5-4 and TRBJ1-2, is ETGVTQSPTHLIKTRGQQVTLRCSSQSGHNTVSWYQQALGQGPQFIFQYYREEENGRGNFPPRFSGLQFPNYSSELNVNALELDDSALYLCASSWDRTNYGYTFGSGTRLTVV.

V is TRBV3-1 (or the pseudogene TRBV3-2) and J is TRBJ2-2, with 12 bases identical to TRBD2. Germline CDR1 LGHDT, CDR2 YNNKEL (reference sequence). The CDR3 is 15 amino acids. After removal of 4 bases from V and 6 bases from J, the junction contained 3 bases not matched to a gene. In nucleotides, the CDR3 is TGTGCCAGCAGCCCTAGCGGGGGGGCCCCCGGGGAGCTGTTTTTT. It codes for CASSPSGGAPGELFF.

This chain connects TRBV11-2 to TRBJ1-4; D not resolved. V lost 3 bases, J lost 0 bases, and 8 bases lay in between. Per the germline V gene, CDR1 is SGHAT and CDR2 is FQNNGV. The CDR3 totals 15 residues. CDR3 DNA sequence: TGTGCCAGCAGCTTGGTCGGGACAACTAATGAAAAACTGTTTTTT. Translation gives CASSLVGTTNEKLFF.

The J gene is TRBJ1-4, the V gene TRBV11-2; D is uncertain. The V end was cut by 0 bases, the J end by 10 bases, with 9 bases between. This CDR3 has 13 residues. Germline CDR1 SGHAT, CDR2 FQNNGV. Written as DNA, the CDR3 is TGTGCCAGCAGCTTAGAATACAATCGAAAACTGTTTTTT. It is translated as CASSLEYNRKLFF.